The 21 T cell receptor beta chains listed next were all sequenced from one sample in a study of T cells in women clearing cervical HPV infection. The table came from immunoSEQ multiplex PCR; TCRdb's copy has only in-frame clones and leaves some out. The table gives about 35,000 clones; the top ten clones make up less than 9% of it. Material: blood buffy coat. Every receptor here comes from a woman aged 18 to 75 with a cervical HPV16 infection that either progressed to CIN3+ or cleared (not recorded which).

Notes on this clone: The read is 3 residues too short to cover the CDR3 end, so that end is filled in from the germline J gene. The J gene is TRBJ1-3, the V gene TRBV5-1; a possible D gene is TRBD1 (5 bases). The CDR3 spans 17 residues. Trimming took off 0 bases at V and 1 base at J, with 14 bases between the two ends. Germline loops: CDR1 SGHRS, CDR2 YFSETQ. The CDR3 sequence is CASSLAGRVGSGNTIYF. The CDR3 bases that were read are TGCGCCAGCAGCTTGGCCGGCAGGGTTGGATCTGGAAACACC.

The sequenced CDR3 bases are TGTGCCAGCAGTGGTCGGGACAACCAAGAGACC. It specifies CASSGRDNQET. In full, the CDR3 is CASSGRDNQETQYF. The V and J genes are TRBV6-1 and TRBJ2-5, with a tentative D call TRBD1 (6 bases). The observed sequence ends 3 residues before the CDR3 terminus, with the missing tail filled in from the germline J gene. Germline assignment: CDR1 MNHNS and CDR2 SASEGT. This CDR3 is 14 amino acids long. Trimming shortened V by 4 bases and J by 0 bases, and 9 bases separated the two germline ends.

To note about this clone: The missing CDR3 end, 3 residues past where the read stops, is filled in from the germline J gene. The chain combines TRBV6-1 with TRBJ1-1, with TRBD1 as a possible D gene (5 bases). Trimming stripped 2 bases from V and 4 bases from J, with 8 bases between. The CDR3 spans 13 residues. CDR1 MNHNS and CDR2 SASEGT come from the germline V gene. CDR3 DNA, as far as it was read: TGTGCCAGCAGTGAACAGGGCCCCACTGAA. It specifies CASSEQGPTE. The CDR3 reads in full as CASSEQGPTEAFF.

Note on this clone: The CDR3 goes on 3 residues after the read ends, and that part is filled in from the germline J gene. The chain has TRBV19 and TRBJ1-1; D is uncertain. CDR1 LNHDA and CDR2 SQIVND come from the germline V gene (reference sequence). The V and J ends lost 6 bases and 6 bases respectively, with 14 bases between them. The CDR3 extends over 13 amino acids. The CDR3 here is CASSDAGRPEAFF. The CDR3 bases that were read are TGTGCCAGTAGCGACGCGGGGAGGCCTGAA.

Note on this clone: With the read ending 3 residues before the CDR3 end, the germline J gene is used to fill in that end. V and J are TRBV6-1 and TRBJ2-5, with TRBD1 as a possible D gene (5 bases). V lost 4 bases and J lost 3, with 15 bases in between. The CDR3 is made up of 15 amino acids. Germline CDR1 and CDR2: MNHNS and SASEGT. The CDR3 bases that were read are TGTGCCAGCAGTGCCCCCACAGAAGGGGAAGAGACC. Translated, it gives CASSAPTEGEET. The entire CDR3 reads CASSAPTEGEETQYF.

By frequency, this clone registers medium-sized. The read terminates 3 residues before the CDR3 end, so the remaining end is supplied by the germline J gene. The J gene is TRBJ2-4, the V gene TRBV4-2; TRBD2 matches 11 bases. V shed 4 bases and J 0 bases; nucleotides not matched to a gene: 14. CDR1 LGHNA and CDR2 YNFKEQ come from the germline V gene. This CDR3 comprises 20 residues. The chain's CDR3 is CASSPFPTSGGGLAKNIQYF. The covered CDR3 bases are TGTGCCAGCAGCCCTTTCCCAACTAGCGGGGGTGGTTTAGCCAAAAACATT.

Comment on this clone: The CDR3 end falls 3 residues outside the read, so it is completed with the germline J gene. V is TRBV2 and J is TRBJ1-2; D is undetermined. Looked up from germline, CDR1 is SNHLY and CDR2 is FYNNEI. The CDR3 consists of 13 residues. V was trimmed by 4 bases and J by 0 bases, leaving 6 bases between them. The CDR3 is CASSGAANYGYTF. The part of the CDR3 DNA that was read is TGTGCCAGCAGTGGTGCAGCTAACTATGGC.

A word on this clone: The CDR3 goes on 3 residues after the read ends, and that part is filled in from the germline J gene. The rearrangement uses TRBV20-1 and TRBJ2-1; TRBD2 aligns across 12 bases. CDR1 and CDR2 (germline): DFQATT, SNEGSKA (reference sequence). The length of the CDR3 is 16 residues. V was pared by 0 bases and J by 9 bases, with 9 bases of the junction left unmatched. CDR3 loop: CSARDSASGGAGEQFF. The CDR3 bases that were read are TGCAGTGCTAGAGATAGCGCTAGCGGGGGGGCTGGTGAG.

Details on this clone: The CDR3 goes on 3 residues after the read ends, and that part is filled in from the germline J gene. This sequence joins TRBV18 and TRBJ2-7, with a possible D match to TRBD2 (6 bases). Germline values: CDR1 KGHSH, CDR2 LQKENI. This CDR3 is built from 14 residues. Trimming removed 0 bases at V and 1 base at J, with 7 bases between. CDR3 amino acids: CASSPPGGSYEQYF. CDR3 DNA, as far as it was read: TGTGCCAGCTCACCACCGGGGGGTTCCTACGAG.

The DNA read from the CDR3 is TGTGCCAGCAGTTACGGCAGGAGGCAGAAGAATGAAAAA. It specifies CASSYGRRQKNEK. The complete CDR3 protein is CASSYGRRQKNEKLFF. The chain recombines TRBV6-2 or TRBV6-3 with TRBJ1-4, with no clear D. Read data end 3 residues before the CDR3 end; the end is taken from the germline J gene. Germline V gives CDR1 MNHEY, CDR2 SVGEGT. The CDR3 sequence is 16 residues long. With 2 bases removed from V and 5 bases from J, the gap between germline ends came to 15 bases.

CDR3 sequence: CASRSQVVGELFF. CDR3 DNA, as far as it was read: TGTGCCAGCAGAAGTCAGGTCGTCGGGGAG. This chain uses TRBV7-9 with TRBJ2-2; D uncertain. The read finishes 3 residues shy of the CDR3 end, and the germline J gene is used to complete it. Germline-derived CDR1 and CDR2 are SEHNR and FQNEAQ (reference sequence). V was pared by 6 bases and J by 7 bases, with 12 bases between. CDR3 length: 13 amino acids.

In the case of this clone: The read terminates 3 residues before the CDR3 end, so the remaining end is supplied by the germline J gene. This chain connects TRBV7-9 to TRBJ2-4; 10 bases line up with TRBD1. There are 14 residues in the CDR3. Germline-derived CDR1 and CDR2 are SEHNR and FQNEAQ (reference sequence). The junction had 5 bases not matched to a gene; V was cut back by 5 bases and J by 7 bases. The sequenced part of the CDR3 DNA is TGTGCCAGCAGCCTAGACAGGGGGCTTAACATT. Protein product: CASSLDRGLNI. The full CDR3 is CASSLDRGLNIQYF. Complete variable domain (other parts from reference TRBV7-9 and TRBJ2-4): DTGVSQNPRHKITKRGQNVTFRCDPISEHNRLYWYRQTLGQGPEFLTYFQNEAQLEKSRLLSDRFSAERPKGSFSTLEIQRTEQGDSAMYLCASSLDRGLNIQYFGAGTRLSVL.

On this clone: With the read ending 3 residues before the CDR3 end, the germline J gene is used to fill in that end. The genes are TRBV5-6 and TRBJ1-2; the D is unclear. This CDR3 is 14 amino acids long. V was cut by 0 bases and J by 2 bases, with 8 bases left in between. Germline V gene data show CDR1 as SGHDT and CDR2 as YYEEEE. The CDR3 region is CASSLEERNYGYTF. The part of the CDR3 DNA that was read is TGTGCCAGCAGCTTGGAGGAGCGGAACTATGGC.

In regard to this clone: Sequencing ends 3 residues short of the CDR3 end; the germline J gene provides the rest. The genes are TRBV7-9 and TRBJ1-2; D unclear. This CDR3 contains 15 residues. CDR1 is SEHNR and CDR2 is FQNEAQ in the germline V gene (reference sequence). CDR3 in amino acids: CASSLELDYTDTYTF. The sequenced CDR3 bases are TGTGCCAGCAGCTTAGAGTTAGACTACACAGATACC.

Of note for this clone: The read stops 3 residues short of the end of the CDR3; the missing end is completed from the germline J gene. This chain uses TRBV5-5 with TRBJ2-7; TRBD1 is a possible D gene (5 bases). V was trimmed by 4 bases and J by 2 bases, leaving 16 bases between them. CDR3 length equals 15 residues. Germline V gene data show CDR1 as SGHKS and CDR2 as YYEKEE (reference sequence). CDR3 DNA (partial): TGTGCCAGCAGCCTACCAGGGAAATCTGCCTACGAG. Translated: CASSLPGKSAYE. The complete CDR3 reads CASSLPGKSAYEQYF. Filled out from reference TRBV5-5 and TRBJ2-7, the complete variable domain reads DAGVTQSPTHLIKTRGQQVTLRCSPISGHKSVSWYQQVLGQGPQFIFQYYEKEERGRGNFPDRFSARQFPNYSSELNVNALLLGDSALYLCASSLPGKSAYEQYFGPGTRLTVT.

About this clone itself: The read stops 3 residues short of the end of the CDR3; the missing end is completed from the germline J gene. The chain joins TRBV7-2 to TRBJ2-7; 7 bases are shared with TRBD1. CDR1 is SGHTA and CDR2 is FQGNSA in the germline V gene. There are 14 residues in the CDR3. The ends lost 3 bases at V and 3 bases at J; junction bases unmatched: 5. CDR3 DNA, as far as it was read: TGTGCCAGCAGCTTCTACGGGACAGACTACGAG. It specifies CASSFYGTDYE. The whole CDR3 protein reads CASSFYGTDYEQYF.

The CDR3 loop is CASSMGGQGAYDYTF. Partial CDR3 DNA: TGTGCCAGTAGTATGGGGGGACAGGGGGCCTACGAC. The rearrangement joins TRBV19 to TRBJ1-2; 12 positions agree with TRBD1. Read coverage stops 3 residues before the CDR3 terminus; the germline J gene supplies the remainder. This CDR3 contains 15 residues. The germline V gene encodes CDR1 LNHDA and CDR2 SQIVND (reference sequence).

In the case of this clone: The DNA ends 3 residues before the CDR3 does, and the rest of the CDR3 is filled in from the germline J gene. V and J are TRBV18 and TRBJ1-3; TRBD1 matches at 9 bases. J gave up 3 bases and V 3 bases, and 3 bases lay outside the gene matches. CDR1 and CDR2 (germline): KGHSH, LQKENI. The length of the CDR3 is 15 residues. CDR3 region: CASSPGQGFGNTIYF. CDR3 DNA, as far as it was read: TGTGCCAGCTCACCCGGACAGGGGTTTGGAAACACC.

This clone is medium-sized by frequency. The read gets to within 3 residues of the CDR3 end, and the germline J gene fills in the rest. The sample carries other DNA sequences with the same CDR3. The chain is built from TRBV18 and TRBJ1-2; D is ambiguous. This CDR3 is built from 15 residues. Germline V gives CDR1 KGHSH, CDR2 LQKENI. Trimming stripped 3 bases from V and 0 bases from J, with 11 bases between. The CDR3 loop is CASSPTNRPNYGYTF. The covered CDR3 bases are TGTGCCAGCTCACCCACTAACCGTCCTAACTATGGC.

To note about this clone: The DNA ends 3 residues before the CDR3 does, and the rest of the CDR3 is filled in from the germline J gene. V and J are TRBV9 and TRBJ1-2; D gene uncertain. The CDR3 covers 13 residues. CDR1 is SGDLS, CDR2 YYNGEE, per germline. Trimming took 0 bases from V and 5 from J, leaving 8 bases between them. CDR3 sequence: CASSVGRSYGYTF. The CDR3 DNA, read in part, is TGTGCCAGCAGCGTAGGCAGGTCGTATGGC.

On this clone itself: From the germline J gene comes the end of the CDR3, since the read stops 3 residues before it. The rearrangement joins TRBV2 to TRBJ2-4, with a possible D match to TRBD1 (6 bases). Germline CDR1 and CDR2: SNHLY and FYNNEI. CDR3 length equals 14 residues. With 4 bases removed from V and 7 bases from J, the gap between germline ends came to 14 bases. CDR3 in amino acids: CASSVKGQPNIQYF. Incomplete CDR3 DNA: TGTGCCAGCAGTGTCAAGGGACAACCTAACATT.